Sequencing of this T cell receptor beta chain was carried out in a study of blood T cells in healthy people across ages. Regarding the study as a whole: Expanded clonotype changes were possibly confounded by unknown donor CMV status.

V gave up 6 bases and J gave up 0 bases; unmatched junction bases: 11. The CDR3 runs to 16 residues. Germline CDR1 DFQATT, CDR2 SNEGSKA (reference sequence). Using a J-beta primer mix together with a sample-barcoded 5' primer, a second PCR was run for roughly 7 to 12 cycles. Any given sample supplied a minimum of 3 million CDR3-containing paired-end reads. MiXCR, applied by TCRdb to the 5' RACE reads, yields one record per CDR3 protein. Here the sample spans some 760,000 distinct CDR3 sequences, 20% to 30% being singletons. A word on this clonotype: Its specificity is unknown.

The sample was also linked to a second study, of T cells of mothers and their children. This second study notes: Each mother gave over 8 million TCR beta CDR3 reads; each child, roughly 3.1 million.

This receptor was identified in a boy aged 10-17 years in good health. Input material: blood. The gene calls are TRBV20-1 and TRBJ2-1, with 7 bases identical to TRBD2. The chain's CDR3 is CSAKDIAGSSYNEQFF. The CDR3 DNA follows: TGCAGTGCAAAGGACATAGCGGGTAGCTCCTACAATGAGCAGTTCTTC.